This is a list of T cell receptor beta chains from one sample in a study of vaccination and CD4 T cells after COVID-19. TCRdb re-called the PCR reads with MiXCR, one entry per CDR3 protein. The repertoire holds 20,000 or so distinct CDR3 sequences, with approximately 50% as singletons. Their cognate antigens are unknown. The sample taken for sequencing was CD4+ T cells from blood, cultured in vitro. The receptors originated from a human donor who had recovered from COVID-19. Both conserved end residues are part of each CDR3. The D gene is left open where the match is weak. The size entry is marked missing in some rows and otherwise reads once, few, many or a size class.

D: TRBD1
V: TRBV7-9
size: -
J: TRBJ1-6
DNA: TGTGCCAGCAGCGCCGCGGACAGGGATAATTCACCCCTCCACTTT
CDR3: CASSAADRDNSPLHF

D: TRBD1
V: TRBV4-2
size: -
J: TRBJ2-5
DNA: TGTGCCAGCAGCCCGCGGGACAGGGAGGAGGAGACCCAGTACTTC
CDR3: CASSPRDREEETQYF

D: TRBD1
V: TRBV6-1
size: -
J: TRBJ1-5
DNA: TGTGCCAGCACTGGACAGGGAATAACTAGCAATCAGCCCCAGCATTTT
CDR3: CASTGQGITSNQPQHF

D: TRBD2
V: TRBV20-1
size: few
J: TRBJ2-2
DNA: TGCAGTGCTAACCTAGCGGGAGTGGGCACCGGGGAGCTGTTTTTT
CDR3: CSANLAGVGTGELFF

D: -
V: TRBV5-1
size: once
J: TRBJ2-2
DNA: TGCGCCAGCAGCCGACAGGGAGGGGACACCGGGGAGCTGTTTTTT
CDR3: CASSRQGGDTGELFF

D: TRBD2
V: TRBV2
size: -
J: TRBJ2-3
DNA: TGTGCCAGCAGTCCTAGGGGGAACGGGAGGGAGGTAGATACGCAGTATTTT
CDR3: CASSPRGNGREVDTQYF

D: TRBD1
V: TRBV7-9
size: -
J: TRBJ1-2
DNA: TGTGCCAGCAGCTTATCCACAGGACAGGGGGCTAGTGGCTACACCTTC
CDR3: CASSLSTGQGASGYTF

D: TRBD2
V: TRBV11-3
size: -
J: TRBJ2-1
DNA: TGTGCCAGCAGTTCGGGACTAGCGGGGAATGAGCAGTTCTTC
CDR3: CASSSGLAGNEQFF

D: -
V: TRBV7-2
size: few
J: TRBJ2-5
DNA: TGTGCCAGCAGCTCCCGAAAGTCGGAAGAGACCCAGTACTTC
CDR3: CASSSRKSEETQYF

D: TRBD1
V: TRBV28
size: once
J: TRBJ1-5
DNA: TGTGCCAGCAGCCGGGACAGCAAAAATCAGCTCCAGCATTTT
CDR3: CASSRDSKNQLQHF